Presented here are 8 T cell receptor beta chains from one specimen sequenced in a study of blood T cells in healthy people across ages. Then a second PCR, running roughly 7 to 12 cycles, was carried out with a sample-barcoded 5' primer and a J-beta primer mix. TCRdb called the 5' RACE reads again in MiXCR, with one record for every CDR3 protein. Among under 750,000 distinct CDR3 sequences, less than 60% were seen once, and the ten largest hold under 30%. Sequencing was carried out using blood. The receptors were gathered from a man older than 75 in good health.

This clonotype was observed a few times. The chain has TRBV7-2 and TRBJ2-6; TRBD1 matches at 8 bases. This CDR3 region has 18 residues. Germline trimming cut 0 bases from V and 0 bases from J; bases unmatched to any gene: 4. CDR1 and CDR2 from the germline V gene are SGHTA and FQGNSA. The CDR3 DNA sequence: TGTGCCAGCAGCTTAGCCGGGACAGGCTTCTCTGGGGCCAACGTCCTGACTTTC. Translated: CASSLAGTGFSGANVLTF. Full variable domain (outside the CDR3, taken from reference TRBV7-2 and TRBJ2-6): GAGVSQSPSNKVTEKGKDVELRCDPISGHTALYWYRQSLGQGLEFLIYFQGNSAPDKSGLPSDRFSAERTGGSVSTLTIQRTQQEDSAVYLCASSLAGTGFSGANVLTFGAGSRLTVL.

V and J are TRBV7-2 and TRBJ1-3, with 10 bases lining up with TRBD1. The germline CDR1 and CDR2 sequences are SGHTA and FQGNSA. After removal of 3 bases from V and 2 bases from J, the junction contained 4 bases not matched to a gene. The CDR3 sequence is 16 residues long. The CDR3 reads CASSLTGTGAGNTIYF. The CDR3 nucleotides are TGTGCCAGCAGCTTGACCGGGACAGGGGCTGGAAACACCATATATTTT. The full variable domain, completed using reference TRBV7-2 and TRBJ1-3, is GAGVSQSPSNKVTEKGKDVELRCDPISGHTALYWYRQSLGQGLEFLIYFQGNSAPDKSGLPSDRFSAERTGGSVSTLTIQRTQQEDSAVYLCASSLTGTGAGNTIYFGEGSWLTVV.

The chain recombines TRBV20-1 with TRBJ1-1; weak D call: TRBD1 (5 bases). Trimming removed 0 bases from V and 5 bases from J, with 28 bases in between. This CDR3 contains 19 residues. Germline assignment: CDR1 DFQATT and CDR2 SNEGSKA (reference sequence). CDR3 DNA sequence: TGCAGTGCTAGAGACCCGATGGGGGTGCAGGGTGCCTCGGGTACTGAAGCTTTCTTT. Encoded protein: CSARDPMGVQGASGTEAFF.

The chain combines TRBV27 with TRBJ2-3; D not certain. Germline lookup yields CDR1 MNHEY and CDR2 SMNVEV (reference sequence). The V end lost 5 bases, the J end lost 0 bases, and 12 bases lay between the germline ends. The CDR3 consists of 15 residues. The CDR3 coding sequence is TGTGCCAGCAGTCCCCGTAGGGTCAGCACAGATACGCAGTATTTT. Protein: CASSPRRVSTDTQYF.

This chain connects TRBV20-1 to TRBJ1-4; no clear D gene. The CDR3 has 14 amino acids. CDR1 is DFQATT and CDR2 is SNEGSKA in the germline V gene (reference sequence). V shed 6 bases and J shed 4 bases, with 15 bases lying between them. The CDR3 reads CSAPVGFGNEKLFF. CDR3 nucleotides: TGCAGTGCCCCGGTGGGTTTTGGTAATGAAAAACTGTTTTTT.

This clonotype was picked up many times. This rearrangement joins TRBV6-6 to TRBJ2-7; D unclear. This CDR3 is 12 amino acids long. Germline-derived CDR1 and CDR2 are MNHNY and SVGAGI (reference sequence). V was shortened by 2 bases and J by 6 bases, with 8 bases between the two germline ends. CDR3 residues: CASSYTAAEQYF. The CDR3 nucleotides read TGTGCCAGCAGTTACACGGCTGCCGAGCAGTACTTC.

This clonotype was seen more than once but under ten times. The chain recombines TRBV20-1 with TRBJ2-1; D ambiguous. V was shortened by 0 bases and J by 1 base, with 16 bases between the two germline ends. The germline V gene encodes CDR1 DFQATT and CDR2 SNEGSKA (reference sequence). The CDR3 length is 17 residues. In nucleotides, the CDR3 is TGCAGTGCTAGAGATCAAAGCAGGCCGATTTCCTACAATGAGCAGTTCTTC. It encodes CSARDQSRPISYNEQFF.

The V and J genes are TRBV19 and TRBJ2-6; D not resolved. The germline V gene encodes CDR1 LNHDA and CDR2 SQIVND (reference sequence). The length of the CDR3 is 15 residues. With 6 bases removed from V and 2 bases from J, the gap between germline ends came to 11 bases. The CDR3 protein is CASSNDGTGANVLTF. CDR3 DNA sequence: TGTGCCAGTAGCAACGATGGTACTGGGGCCAACGTCCTGACTTTC.